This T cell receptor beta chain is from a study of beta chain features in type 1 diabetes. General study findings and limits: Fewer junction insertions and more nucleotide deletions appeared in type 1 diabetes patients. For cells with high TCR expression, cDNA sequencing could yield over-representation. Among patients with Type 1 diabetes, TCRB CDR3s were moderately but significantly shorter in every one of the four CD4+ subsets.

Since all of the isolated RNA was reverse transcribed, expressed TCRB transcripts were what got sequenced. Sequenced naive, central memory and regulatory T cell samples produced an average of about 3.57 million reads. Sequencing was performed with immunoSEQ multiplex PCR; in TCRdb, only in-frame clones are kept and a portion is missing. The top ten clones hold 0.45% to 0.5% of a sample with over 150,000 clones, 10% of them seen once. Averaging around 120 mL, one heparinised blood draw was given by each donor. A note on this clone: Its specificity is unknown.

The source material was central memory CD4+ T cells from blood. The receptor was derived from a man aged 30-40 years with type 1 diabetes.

The CDR3 spells CASSLVTEDEQFF. The CDR3 DNA is TGCGCCAGCAGCTTGGTGACAGAGGATGAGCAGTTCTTC. The genes are TRBV5-1 and TRBJ2-1, with TRBD1 as a possible D gene (5 bases). Germline CDR1 reads SGHRS; CDR2 reads YFSETQ. This CDR3 has 13 residues. Trimming left V 0 bases short and J 8 bases short, with 9 bases between.